This T cell receptor beta chain was identified in a study of CD8 T cells in ankylosing spondylitis. Findings of the study overall: It was reported that disease-linked clones were significantly enriched in matched ankylosing spondylitis synovial fluid. What appeared characteristic of ankylosing spondylitis blood was a TCR beta motif of eight highly homologous variants. Existing reports had already noted some motif variants in reactive arthritis synovial fluid and blood.

Generation of TCR beta libraries employed quantitative 5'-RACE incorporating molecular barcodes. Each CDR3 protein gets one entry after TCRdb re-called the 5' RACE reads with MiXCR. The repertoire holds under 250,000 distinct CDR3 sequences, with 30% to 40% as singletons. Germline V gives CDR1 SGHVS, CDR2 FQNEAQ. The CDR3 spans 13 residues. Trimming removed 6 bases at V and 2 bases at J, with 9 bases between. Note on this clonotype: Its antigen remains unknown.

This TCR derives from a male donor with ankylosing spondylitis or in good health (not recorded which). Sequenced input: blood, either unsorted or a sorted T cell fraction (not recorded which). The chain has TRBV7-8 and TRBJ2-3; D is undetermined. CDR3 nucleotides: TGTGCCAGCAGTTCCGGGCCCACAGATACGCAGTATTTT. Encoded protein: CASSSGPTDTQYF. Filled out from reference TRBV7-8 and TRBJ2-3, the complete variable domain reads GAGVSQSPRYKVAKRGQDVALRCDPISGHVSLFWYQQALGQGPEFLTYFQNEAQLDKSGLPSDRFFAERPEGSVSTLKIQRTQQEDSAVYLCASSSGPTDTQYFGPGTRLTVL.